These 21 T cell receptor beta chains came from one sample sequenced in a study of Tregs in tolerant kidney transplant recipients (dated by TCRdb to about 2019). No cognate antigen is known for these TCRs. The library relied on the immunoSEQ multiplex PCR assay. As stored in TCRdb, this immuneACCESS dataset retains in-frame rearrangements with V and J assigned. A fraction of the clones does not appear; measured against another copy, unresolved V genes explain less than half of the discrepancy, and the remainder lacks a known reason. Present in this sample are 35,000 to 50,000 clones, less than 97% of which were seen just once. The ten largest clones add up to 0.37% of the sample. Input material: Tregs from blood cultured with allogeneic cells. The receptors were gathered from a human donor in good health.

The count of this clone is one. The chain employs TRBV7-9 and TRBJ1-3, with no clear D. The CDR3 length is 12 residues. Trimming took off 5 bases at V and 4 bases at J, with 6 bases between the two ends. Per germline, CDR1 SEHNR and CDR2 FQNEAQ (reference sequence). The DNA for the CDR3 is TGTGCCAGCAGCCCCGCAGGAAACACCATATATTTT. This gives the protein CASSPAGNTIYF.

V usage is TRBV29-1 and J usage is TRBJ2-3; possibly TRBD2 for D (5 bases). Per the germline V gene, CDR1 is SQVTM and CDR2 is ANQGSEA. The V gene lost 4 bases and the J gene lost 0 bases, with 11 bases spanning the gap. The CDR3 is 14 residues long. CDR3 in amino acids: CSVVALVSTDTQYF. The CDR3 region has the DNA TGCAGCGTTGTAGCGCTAGTCAGCACAGATACGCAGTATTTT.

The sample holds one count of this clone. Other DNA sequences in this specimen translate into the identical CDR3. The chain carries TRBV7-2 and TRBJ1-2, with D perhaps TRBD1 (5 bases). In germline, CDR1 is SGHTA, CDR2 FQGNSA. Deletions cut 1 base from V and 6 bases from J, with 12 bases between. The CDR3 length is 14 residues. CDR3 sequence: CASSLEGWGDGYTF. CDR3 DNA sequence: TGTGCCAGCAGCTTAGAGGGGTGGGGGGATGGCTACACCTTC.

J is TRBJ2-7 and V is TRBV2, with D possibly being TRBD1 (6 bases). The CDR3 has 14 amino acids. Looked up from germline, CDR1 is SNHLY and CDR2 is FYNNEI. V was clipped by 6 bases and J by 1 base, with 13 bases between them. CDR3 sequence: CASRDTGHSYEQYF. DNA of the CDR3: TGTGCCAGCAGAGATACGGGACATTCCTACGAGCAGTACTTC.

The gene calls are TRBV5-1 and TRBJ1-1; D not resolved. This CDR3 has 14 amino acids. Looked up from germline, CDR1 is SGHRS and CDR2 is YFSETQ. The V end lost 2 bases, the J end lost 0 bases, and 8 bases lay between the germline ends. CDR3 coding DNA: TGCGCCAGCAGCTTCACGACGCTGAACACTGAAGCTTTCTTT. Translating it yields CASSFTTLNTEAFF.

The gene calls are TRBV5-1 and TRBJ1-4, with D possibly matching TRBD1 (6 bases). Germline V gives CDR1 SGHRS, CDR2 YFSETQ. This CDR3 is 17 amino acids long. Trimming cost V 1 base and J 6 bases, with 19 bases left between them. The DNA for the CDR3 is TGCGCCAGCAGCTTGATGGTCGGGGGCGCTCACGATGAAAAACTGTTTTTT. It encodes CASSLMVGGAHDEKLFF.

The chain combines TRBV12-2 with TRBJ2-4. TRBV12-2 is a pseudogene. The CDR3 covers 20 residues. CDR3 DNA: TGTGCAAGTCGCCCCGGGCCCCCCTGCGGCCCCCAAATAGCCAAAAACATTCAGTACTTC. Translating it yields CASRPGPPCGPQIAKNIQYF.

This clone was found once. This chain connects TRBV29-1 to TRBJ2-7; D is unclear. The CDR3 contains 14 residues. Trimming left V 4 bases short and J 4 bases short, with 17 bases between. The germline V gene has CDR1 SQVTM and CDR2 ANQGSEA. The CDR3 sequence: CSVGPNLNGYEQYF. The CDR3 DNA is TGCAGCGTTGGCCCTAATCTCAATGGTTACGAGCAGTACTTC.

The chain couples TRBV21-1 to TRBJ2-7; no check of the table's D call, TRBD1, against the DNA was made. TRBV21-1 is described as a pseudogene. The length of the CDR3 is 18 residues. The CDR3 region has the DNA TGTGCCAGCAGCGATTCGGCCAGGGTAAGTTATACTACCTACGAGCAGTACTTC. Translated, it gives CASSDSARVSYTTYEQYF.

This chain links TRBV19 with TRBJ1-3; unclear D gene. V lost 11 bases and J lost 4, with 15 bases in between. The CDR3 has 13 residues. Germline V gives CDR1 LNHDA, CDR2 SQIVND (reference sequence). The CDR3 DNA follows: TGTGCCGTCGGGCCCGAAGGGGGAAACACCATATATTTT. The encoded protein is CAVGPEGGNTIYF.

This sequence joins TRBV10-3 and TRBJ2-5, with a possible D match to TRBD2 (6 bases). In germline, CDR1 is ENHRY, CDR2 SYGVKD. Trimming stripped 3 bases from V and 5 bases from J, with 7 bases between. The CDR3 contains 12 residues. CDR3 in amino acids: CAISDGGETQYF. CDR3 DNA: TGTGCCATCAGTGATGGGGGGGAGACCCAGTACTTC.

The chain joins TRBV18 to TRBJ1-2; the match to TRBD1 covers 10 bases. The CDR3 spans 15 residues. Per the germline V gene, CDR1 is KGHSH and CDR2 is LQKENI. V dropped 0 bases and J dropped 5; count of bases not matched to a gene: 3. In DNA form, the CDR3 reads TGTGCCAGCTCACCACCGGGACAGGGGTATTATGGCTACACCTTC. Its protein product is CASSPPGQGYYGYTF.

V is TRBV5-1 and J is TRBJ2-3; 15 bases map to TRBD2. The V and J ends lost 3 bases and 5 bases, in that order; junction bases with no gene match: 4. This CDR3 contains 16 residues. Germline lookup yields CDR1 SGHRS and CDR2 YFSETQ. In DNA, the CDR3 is TGCGCCAGCAGCTCGGGACTAGCGGGAGGAATAGATACGCAGTATTTT. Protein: CASSSGLAGGIDTQYF.

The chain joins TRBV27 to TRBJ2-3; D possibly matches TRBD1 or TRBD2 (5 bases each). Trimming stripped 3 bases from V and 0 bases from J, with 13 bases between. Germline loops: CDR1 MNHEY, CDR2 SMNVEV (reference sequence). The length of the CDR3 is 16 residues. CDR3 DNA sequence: TGTGCCAGCAGTTTTGAGGGGTTGGATAGCACAGATACGCAGTATTTT. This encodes CASSFEGLDSTDTQYF.

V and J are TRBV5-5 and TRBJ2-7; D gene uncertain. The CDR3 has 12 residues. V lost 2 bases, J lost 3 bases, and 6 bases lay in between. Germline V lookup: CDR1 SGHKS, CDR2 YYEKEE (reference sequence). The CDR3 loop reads CASSLSGYEQYF. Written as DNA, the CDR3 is TGTGCCAGCAGCTTATCAGGCTACGAGCAGTACTTC.

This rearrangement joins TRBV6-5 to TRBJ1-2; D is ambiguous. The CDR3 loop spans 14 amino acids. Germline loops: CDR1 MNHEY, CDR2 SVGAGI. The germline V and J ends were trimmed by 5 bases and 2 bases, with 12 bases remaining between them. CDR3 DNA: TGTGCCAGCAGTCCCAACAGAGTCAACTATGGCTACACCTTC. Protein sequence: CASSPNRVNYGYTF.

The CDR3 DNA follows: TGTGCCAGCAGTACCAATCTGAACACTGAAGCTTTCTTT. Translated, it gives CASSTNLNTEAFF. The chain recombines TRBV27 with TRBJ1-1; no clear D gene. Germline V gene data show CDR1 as MNHEY and CDR2 as SMNVEV (reference sequence). Trimming left V 5 bases short and J 0 bases short, with 7 bases between. The CDR3 runs 13 residues.

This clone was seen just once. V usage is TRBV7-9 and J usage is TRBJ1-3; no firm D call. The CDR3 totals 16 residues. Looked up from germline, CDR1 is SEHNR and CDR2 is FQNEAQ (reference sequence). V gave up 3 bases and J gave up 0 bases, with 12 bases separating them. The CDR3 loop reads CASSFEAISSGNTIYF. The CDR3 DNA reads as TGTGCCAGCAGCTTTGAGGCCATTAGCTCTGGAAACACCATATATTTT.

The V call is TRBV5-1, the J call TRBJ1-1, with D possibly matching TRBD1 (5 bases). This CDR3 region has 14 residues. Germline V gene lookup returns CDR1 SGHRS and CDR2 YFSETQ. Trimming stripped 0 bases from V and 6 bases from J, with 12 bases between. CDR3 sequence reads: CASSLDGGPSEAFF. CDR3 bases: TGCGCCAGCAGCTTGGATGGGGGACCTTCTGAAGCTTTCTTT. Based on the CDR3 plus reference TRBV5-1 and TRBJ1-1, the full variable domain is KAGVTQTPRYLIKTRGQQVTLSCSPISGHRSVSWYQQTPGQGLQFLFEYFSETQRNKGNFPGRFSGRQFSNSRSEMNVSTLELGDSALYLCASSLDGGPSEAFFGQGTRLTVV.

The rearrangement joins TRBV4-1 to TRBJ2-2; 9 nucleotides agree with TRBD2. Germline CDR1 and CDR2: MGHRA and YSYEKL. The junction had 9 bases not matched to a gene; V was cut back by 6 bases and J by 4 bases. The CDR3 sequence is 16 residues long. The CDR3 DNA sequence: TGCGCCAGCAGGTTAAGCGGGGGGCCGGGCACCGGGGAGCTGTTTTTT. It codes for CASRLSGGPGTGELFF.

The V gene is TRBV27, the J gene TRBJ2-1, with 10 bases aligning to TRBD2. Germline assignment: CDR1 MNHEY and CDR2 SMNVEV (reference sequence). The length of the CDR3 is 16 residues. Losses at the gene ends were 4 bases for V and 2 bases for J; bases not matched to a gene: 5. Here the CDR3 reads CASSSPGTSAYNEQFF. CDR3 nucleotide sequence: TGTGCCAGCAGTTCCCCCGGGACTAGCGCCTACAATGAGCAGTTCTTC.